One sample yielded the 26 T cell receptor beta chains listed below, sequenced in a study of TIL therapy for anti-PD-1-resistant metastatic lung cancer. Noted time point: pre-treatment sample, taken before nivolumab and TIL therapy. Sequencing used immunoSEQ v3. TCRdb keeps only in-frame clones here, not all; method: immunoSEQ multiplex PCR. The sample records 60,000 or so clones, about 69% being singletons. This sample comprised blood, obtained at baseline. These receptors originate from a person between 25 and 80 years old with non-small cell lung cancer.

The chain combines TRBV11-1 with TRBJ1-4; 8 bases align to TRBD1. Trimming removed 5 bases from V and 6 bases from J; junction bases left unmatched: 5. CDR1 SGHAT and CDR2 FQDESV come from the germline V gene (reference sequence). This CDR3 is 14 amino acids long. This CDR3 is CASSPNRGYEKLFF. CDR3 bases: TGTGCCAGCAGCCCCAACAGGGGGTATGAAAAACTGTTTTTT.

The chain couples TRBV11-3 to TRBJ2-3, with no clear D. Germline loops: CDR1 SGHNT, CDR2 YENEEA. V gave up 2 bases and J gave up 3 bases, with 9 bases separating them. The CDR3 is made up of 14 amino acids. CDR3 sequence reads: CASSLLFQTDTQYF. As DNA, the CDR3 is TGTGCCAGCAGCTTATTGTTTCAGACAGATACGCAGTATTTT.

Here the CDR3 DNA reads TGTGCCAGCAGTGGGACAGGGGGCTTACAAGAGACCCAGTACTTC. It encodes CASSGTGGLQETQYF. V gene TRBV2 combines with J gene TRBJ2-5; 11 nucleotides agree with TRBD1. J lost 2 bases, V lost 4 bases, and 3 bases had no gene match. CDR3 size: 15 residues. CDR1 is SNHLY and CDR2 is FYNNEI in the germline V gene.

V and J are TRBV5-4 and TRBJ2-5, with 7 nucleotides matching TRBD2. Looked up from germline, CDR1 is SGHNT and CDR2 is YYREEE (reference sequence). V gave up 6 bases and J gave up 2 bases; unmatched junction bases: 10. CDR3 size: 15 residues. CDR3 amino acids: CASTPREGPQETQYF. As DNA, the CDR3 is TGTGCCAGCACTCCAAGGGAGGGACCTCAAGAGACCCAGTACTTC.

A few counts support this clone. The gene calls are TRBV27 and TRBJ2-1; TRBD2 aligns across 13 bases. V trimming: 2 bases; J trimming: 7 bases; junction bases outside the gene matches: 8. Looked up from germline, CDR1 is MNHEY and CDR2 is SMNVEV (reference sequence). The length of the CDR3 is 17 residues. The CDR3 loop is CASSLGAGLAGRNEQFF. Written as DNA, the CDR3 is TGTGCCAGCAGTTTAGGGGCGGGACTAGCGGGACGGAATGAGCAGTTCTTC.

This clone has only a few counts. The chain recombines TRBV9 with TRBJ2-1, with 11 bases aligning to TRBD1. Germline V CDR1 and CDR2: SGDLS, YYNGEE. This CDR3 has 14 amino acids. V gave up 0 bases and J gave up 8 bases; unmatched junction bases: 1. Written as DNA, the CDR3 is TGTGCCAGCAGCGTAGGGGGACAGGGGGATGAGCAGTTCTTC. Its translation: CASSVGGQGDEQFF. Full variable domain (outside the CDR3, taken from reference TRBV9 and TRBJ2-1): DSGVTQTPKHLITATGQRVTLRCSPRSGDLSVYWYQQSLDQGLQFLIQYYNGEERAKGNILERFSAQQFPDLHSELNLSSLELGDSALYFCASSVGGQGDEQFFGPGTRLTVL.

The genes are TRBV5-1 and TRBJ1-2; D may be TRBD1 (5 bases). The CDR3 consists of 14 residues. Deletions cut 1 base from V and 4 bases from J, with 11 bases between. Per the germline V gene, CDR1 is SGHRS and CDR2 is YFSETQ. As DNA, the CDR3 is TGCGCCAGCAGCTTGAACGGGGCAGGCTATGGCTACACCTTC. This encodes CASSLNGAGYGYTF.

J is TRBJ2-7 and V is TRBV11-3, with a possible D match to TRBD2 (5 bases). This CDR3 has 13 residues. Germline V lookup: CDR1 SGHNT, CDR2 YENEEA. The germline V and J ends were trimmed by 3 bases and 3 bases, with 9 bases remaining between them. CDR3: CASSFGENYEQYF. CDR3 bases: TGTGCCAGCAGCTTCGGGGAGAACTACGAGCAGTACTTC.

This clone came up once. The rearrangement uses TRBV9 and TRBJ2-7; TRBD2 might be the D (6 bases). The CDR3 has 14 amino acids. Germline values: CDR1 SGDLS, CDR2 YYNGEE. The V gene lost 4 bases and the J gene lost 3 bases, with 14 bases spanning the gap. CDR3 sequence reads: CASSRGTQLYEQYF. In nucleotides, the CDR3 is TGTGCCAGCAGCCGGGGGACCCAACTCTACGAGCAGTACTTC.

The sample holds one count of this clone. V usage is TRBV19 and J usage is TRBJ2-2; D assignment may be TRBD1 or TRBD2 (6 bases each). V lost 7 bases and J 3 bases, leaving 12 bases between the germline ends. The germline V gene has CDR1 LNHDA and CDR2 SQIVND (reference sequence). The length of the CDR3 is 14 residues. In nucleotides, the CDR3 is TGTGCCAGTATACAGGGACTCGACACCGGGGAGCTGTTTTTT. It translates to CASIQGLDTGELFF.

This clone was observed a few times. The chain uses TRBV2 and TRBJ2-5; 10 nucleotides align to TRBD2. The CDR3 totals 15 residues. CDR1 is SNHLY and CDR2 is FYNNEI in the germline V gene. J lost 2 bases, V lost 7 bases, and 7 bases had no gene match. CDR3: CASKTGTSEQETQYF. In DNA form, the CDR3 reads TGTGCCAGCAAAACCGGGACTAGCGAGCAAGAGACCCAGTACTTC.

The chain combines TRBV7-9 with TRBJ2-5; tentatively, D is TRBD2 (5 bases). This CDR3 has 15 residues. Germline V CDR1 and CDR2: SEHNR, FQNEAQ (reference sequence). V lost 5 bases and J 4 bases, leaving 17 bases between the germline ends. The CDR3 region has the DNA TGTGCCAGCAGCCTGCAGCGGCCAGAAGGAGAGACCCAGTACTTC. Amino acid sequence: CASSLQRPEGETQYF.

V is TRBV7-9 and J is TRBJ1-5, with TRBD1 as a possible D gene (6 bases). V lost 1 base and J lost 3, with 10 bases in between. Germline loops: CDR1 SEHNR, CDR2 FQNEAQ (reference sequence). The CDR3 has 15 residues. CDR3 DNA: TGTGCCAGCAGCTTAGGGGGGGGCGCCAATCAGCCCCAGCATTTT. It encodes CASSLGGGANQPQHF.

The chain employs TRBV5-4 and TRBJ2-5; D is possibly TRBD1 (6 bases). Trimming left V 0 bases short and J 5 bases short, with 23 bases between. The CDR3 is made up of 18 amino acids. Looked up from germline, CDR1 is SGHNT and CDR2 is YYREEE (reference sequence). CDR3 region: CASSLGGLRDTQRETQYF. The CDR3 region has the DNA TGTGCCAGCAGCTTGGGGGGGCTAAGGGATACTCAGAGGGAGACCCAGTACTTC.

The chain employs TRBV30 and TRBJ2-7; D gene ambiguous. Trimming took off 0 bases at V and 7 bases at J, with 13 bases between the two ends. Germline assignment: CDR1 GTSNPN and CDR2 SVGIG (reference sequence). The CDR3 totals 13 residues. This CDR3 is CAWSVQAMGEQYF. CDR3 in DNA: TGTGCCTGGAGTGTACAAGCGATGGGTGAGCAGTACTTC.

V gene TRBV27 combines with J gene TRBJ1-5; D is unclear. V lost 2 bases to trimming and J lost 11 bases, with 13 bases between them. The CDR3 sequence is 13 residues long. From germline, CDR1 is MNHEY and CDR2 SMNVEV (reference sequence). CDR3 bases: TGTGCCAGCAGTTTAGAGGTTGGGTCGGCCCAGCATTTT. Translated, it gives CASSLEVGSAQHF.

The genes are TRBV6-1 and TRBJ2-3; no definite D call. Trimming left V 2 bases short and J 3 bases short, with 12 bases between. CDR3 length equals 15 residues. Germline lookup yields CDR1 MNHNS and CDR2 SASEGT. This CDR3 reads CASSEMRWATDTQYF. The DNA of the CDR3 is TGTGCCAGCAGTGAAATGAGGTGGGCGACAGATACGCAGTATTTT.

With respect to this clone: Germline is not matched at one junction end, which may reflect a read error. The chain carries TRBV6-1 and TRBJ1-3; D is perhaps TRBD1 (6 bases). The CDR3 extends over 14 amino acids. Germline CDR1 and CDR2: MNHNS and SASEGT. The DNA for the CDR3 is TGTGCCAGCAGGGAAGGGGGAGTCGGAAACACCATATATTTT. Residues: CASREGGVGNTIYF.

The rearrangement links TRBV20-1 to TRBJ2-3; no clear D gene. Trimming cost V 6 bases and J 9 bases, with 13 bases left between them. The V gene's germline CDR1 is DFQATT and CDR2 SNEGSKA (reference sequence). The CDR3 spans 11 residues. The CDR3 DNA is TGCAGTGCAGGTCATCCCCAGACGCAGTATTTT. The encoded protein is CSAGHPQTQYF.

The gene calls are TRBV7-9 and TRBJ2-7, with TRBD1 matching 11 bases. From germline, CDR1 is SEHNR and CDR2 FQNEAQ (reference sequence). V lost 2 bases and J lost 6; bases outside the gene matches: 12. This CDR3 has 17 residues. The CDR3 DNA follows: TGTGCCAGCAGCTTATATACGCTACGGGACAGGGGGTCCGAGCAGTACTTC. Protein: CASSLYTLRDRGSEQYF.

This clone has just a few counts. The V and J genes are TRBV10-3 and TRBJ1-2; D is undetermined. The germline V and J ends were trimmed by 9 bases and 2 bases, with 13 bases remaining between them. Germline V gene sequence: CDR1 ENHRY, CDR2 SYGVKD. This CDR3 is 13 amino acids long. DNA for the CDR3: TGTGCCATGGGTTCGGGTCCCAACTATGGCTACACCTTC. As protein: CAMGSGPNYGYTF.

J is TRBJ1-3 and V is TRBV19, with D hard to call. The CDR3 spans 15 residues. The V end lost 3 bases, the J end lost 0 bases, and 9 bases lay between the germline ends. The germline gives CDR1 LNHDA, CDR2 SQIVND (reference sequence). The CDR3 coding sequence is TGTGCCAGTAGTATCGGCATTTACTCTGGAAACACCATATATTTT. Its translation is CASSIGIYSGNTIYF.

The CDR3 here is CASSYRQGVYEQYF. CDR3 sequence (DNA): TGTGCCAGCAGTTACAGGCAGGGGGTCTACGAGCAGTACTTC. The chain uses TRBV6-5 and TRBJ2-7, with 7 bases lining up with TRBD1. This CDR3 spans 14 amino acids. Germline V CDR1 and CDR2: MNHEY, SVGAGI. The V and J ends lost 2 bases and 3 bases, in that order; junction bases with no gene match: 4.

This chain connects TRBV6-5 to TRBJ1-3; D is undetermined. The V end was cut by 2 bases, the J end by 0 bases, with 5 bases between. The CDR3 consists of 14 residues. Germline V gives CDR1 MNHEY, CDR2 SVGAGI. The CDR3 nucleotides are TGTGCCAGCAGTTACGGGAACTCTGGAAACACCATATATTTT. Protein: CASSYGNSGNTIYF.

The chain uses TRBV19 and TRBJ2-1, with 7 bases that match TRBD2. The CDR3 length is 15 residues. Unmatched junction bases numbered 9, after V lost 6 bases and J lost 4 bases. Germline assignment: CDR1 LNHDA and CDR2 SQIVND (reference sequence). The CDR3 protein is CASRWGGAGYNEQFF. For the CDR3, the DNA is TGTGCCAGTAGATGGGGGGGAGCGGGGTACAATGAGCAGTTCTTC.

The table lists this clone with a few counts. This chain links TRBV16 with TRBJ1-5, with D tentatively TRBD1 (5 bases). Trimming removed 4 bases from V and 1 base from J, with 14 bases in between. CDR3 length: 16 residues. The V gene's germline CDR1 is KGHSY and CDR2 FQNENV. The CDR3 sequence is CASSPTGQGSNQPQHF. In DNA form, the CDR3 reads TGTGCCAGCAGCCCCACCGGGCAGGGCAGCAATCAGCCCCAGCATTTT.